The present T cell receptor (beta chain) was sequenced within a study of T-cell memory formation after mild COVID-19. For the study at large: Largely donor-specific sequence clusters came from a couple of donors.

The CDR3 is 10 amino acids. Trimming shortened V by 8 bases and J by 6 bases, and 8 bases separated the two germline ends. Germline V gives CDR1 SEHNR, CDR2 FQNEAQ (reference sequence). TCRdb analysed the 5' RACE reads with MiXCR anew, one entry per CDR3 protein. Among roughly 15,000 distinct CDR3 sequences listed, about a fifth were seen once. This clonotype was found many times. The sequencing sample was made of PBMCs or a T cell subset sorted from them (not recorded which). The chain carries TRBV7-9 and TRBJ2-7; D call uncertain. The TCR was taken from a young man who had mild COVID-19 (a few samples of this study predate the infection). Cell type and time point are not known. This chain's CDR3 is CASGEAEQYF. Written as DNA, the CDR3 is TGTGCCAGCGGAGAGGCCGAGCAGTACTTC.